This T cell receptor beta chain was recovered during a study of shared clonotypes between healthy human individuals. The V end lost 5 bases, the J end lost 3 bases, and 16 bases lay between the germline ends. The CDR3 runs 15 residues. CDR1 MDHEN and CDR2 SYDVKM come from the germline V gene. All donors were healthy HIV-negative adults lacking recent acute infections or vaccinations. Investigators spread the genomic DNA of each subset evenly over several immunoSEQ plates. Data came from immunoSEQ multiplex PCR; TCRdb stores just in-frame clones and leaves some out. Among fewer than 2.5 million clones listed, approximately 93% were seen once.

The sequence derives from a man between 18 and 29 years old in good health. Some clones in this sample may be carry-over from other donors' samples. The chain links TRBV28 to TRBJ1-1; possible D gene TRBD1, 6 bases. Sequencing used naive CD4+ T cells from PBMCs. As to subset: CD45RA+ positively selected. DNA for the CDR3: TGTGCCAGCAGTCCCTGGGGGCGGGAGTACACTGAAGCTTTCTTT. Amino acid sequence: CASSPWGREYTEAFF. Together with reference TRBV28 and TRBJ1-1, the CDR3 gives the full variable domain: DVKVTQSSRYLVKRTGEKVFLECVQDMDHENMFWYRQDPGLGLRLIYFSYDVKMKEKGDIPEGYSVSREKKERFSLILESASTNQTSMYLCASSPWGREYTEAFFGQGTRLTVV.